This TCR beta chain was sequenced in a study of beta chain features in type 1 diabetes. V was cut by 6 bases and J by 3 bases, with 15 bases left in between. The CDR3 extends over 14 amino acids. CDR1 and CDR2 (germline): MNHEY, SVGAGI. Overall study findings and caveats: In all four CD4+ subsets, TCRB CDR3 length was significantly, moderately reduced in type 1 diabetes.

This clone was picked up a small number of times. Its antigen remains unidentified. cDNA synthesis used the whole RNA isolate, giving expressed TCRB sequences. Profiled with immunoSEQ multiplex PCR; TCRdb holds only in-frame clones, not every one. The sample includes approximately 600,000 clones, about an eighth of them seen just once. Sequenced: naive CD4+ T cells from blood. The chain couples TRBV6-5 to TRBJ2-7, with D possibly being TRBD1 (7 bases). The receptor was derived from a man aged 30 to 45 with type 1 diabetes. CDR3 sequence reads: CASRPRQGGYEQYF. The CDR3 DNA sequence: TGTGCCAGCAGGCCCCGACAGGGAGGCTACGAGCAGTACTTC.